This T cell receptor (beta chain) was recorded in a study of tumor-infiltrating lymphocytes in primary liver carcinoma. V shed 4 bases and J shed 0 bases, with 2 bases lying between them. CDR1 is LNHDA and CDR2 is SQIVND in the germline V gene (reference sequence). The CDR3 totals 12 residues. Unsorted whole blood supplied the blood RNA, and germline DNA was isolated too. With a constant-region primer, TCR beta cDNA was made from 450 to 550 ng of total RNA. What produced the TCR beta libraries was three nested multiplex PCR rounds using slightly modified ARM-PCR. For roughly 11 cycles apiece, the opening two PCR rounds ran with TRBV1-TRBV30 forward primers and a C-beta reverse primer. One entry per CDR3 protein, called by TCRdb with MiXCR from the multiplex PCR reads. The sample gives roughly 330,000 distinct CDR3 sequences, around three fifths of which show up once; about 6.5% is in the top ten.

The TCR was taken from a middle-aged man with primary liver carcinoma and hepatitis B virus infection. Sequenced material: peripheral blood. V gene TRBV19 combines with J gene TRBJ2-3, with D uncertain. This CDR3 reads CASSTSTDTQYF. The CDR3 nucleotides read TGTGCCAGTAGTACCAGCACAGATACGCAGTATTTT.